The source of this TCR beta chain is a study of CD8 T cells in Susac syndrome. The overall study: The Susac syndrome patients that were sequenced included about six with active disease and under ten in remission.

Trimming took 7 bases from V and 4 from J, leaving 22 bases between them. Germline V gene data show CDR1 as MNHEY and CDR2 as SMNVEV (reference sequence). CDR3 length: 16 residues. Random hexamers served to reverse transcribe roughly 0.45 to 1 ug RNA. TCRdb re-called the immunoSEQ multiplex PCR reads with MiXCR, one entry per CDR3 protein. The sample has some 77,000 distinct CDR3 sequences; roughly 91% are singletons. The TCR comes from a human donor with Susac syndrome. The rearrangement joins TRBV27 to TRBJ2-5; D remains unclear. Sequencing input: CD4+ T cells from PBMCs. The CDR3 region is CASKLTPRREAETQYF. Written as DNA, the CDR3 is TGTGCCAGCAAACTCACCCCCCGTAGGGAAGCAGAGACCCAGTACTTC.